A single count supports the clone carrying this T cell receptor (beta chain). This sample was taken from a study of blood T cell repertoires in COVID-19. At the level of the study: The origin of the acute and convalescent COVID-19 samples was the United States, Italy and Spain. The cDNA or gDNA used as material had been derived from T cells, B-cell-depleted T cells, or PBMCs.

In the original analysis: How many nucleated cells were present was estimated from reference gene primer amplification. This table comes from immunoSEQ multiplex PCR, and its TCRdb copy is limited to in-frame clones, with some not included. Clone size and the V and J calls come from that table; the DNA yielded D and trimming. The sample lists 130,000 or so clones; 81% were seen once. V was pared by 1 base and J by 2 bases, with 15 bases between. The CDR3 spans 16 residues. Germline values: CDR1 SGHKS, CDR2 YYEKEE (reference sequence). This TCR derives from a woman aged 60-70 years with active or convalescent COVID-19. The sequencing sample was made of peripheral blood. The genes are TRBV5-5 and TRBJ2-5; D is perhaps TRBD2 (5 bases). CDR3 nucleotide sequence: TGTGCCAGCAGCTTGTGGAGGTTGGGTGGACAAGAGACCCAGTACTTC. Amino acid sequence: CASSLWRLGGQETQYF.